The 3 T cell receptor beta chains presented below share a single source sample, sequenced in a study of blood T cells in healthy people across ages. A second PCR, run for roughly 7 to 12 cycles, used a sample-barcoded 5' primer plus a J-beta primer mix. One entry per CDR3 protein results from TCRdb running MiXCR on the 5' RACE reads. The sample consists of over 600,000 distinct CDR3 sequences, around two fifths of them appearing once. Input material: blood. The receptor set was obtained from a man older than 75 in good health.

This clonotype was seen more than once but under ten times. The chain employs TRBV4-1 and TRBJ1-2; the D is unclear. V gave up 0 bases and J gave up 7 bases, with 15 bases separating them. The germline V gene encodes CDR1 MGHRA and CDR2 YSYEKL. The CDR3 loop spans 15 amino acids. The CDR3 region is CASSQDRQPDRGYTF. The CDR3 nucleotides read TGCGCCAGCAGCCAAGATAGGCAGCCCGATCGTGGCTACACCTTC.

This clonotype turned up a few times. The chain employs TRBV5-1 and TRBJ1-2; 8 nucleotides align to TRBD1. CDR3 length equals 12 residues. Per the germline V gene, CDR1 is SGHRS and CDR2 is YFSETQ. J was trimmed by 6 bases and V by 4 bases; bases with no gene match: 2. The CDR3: CASSEGQDGYTF. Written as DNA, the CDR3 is TGCGCCAGCAGCGAGGGACAGGATGGCTACACCTTC.

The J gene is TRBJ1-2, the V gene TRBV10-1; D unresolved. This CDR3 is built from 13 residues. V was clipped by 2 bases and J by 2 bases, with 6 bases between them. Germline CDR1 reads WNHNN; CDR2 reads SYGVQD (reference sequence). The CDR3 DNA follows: TGCGCCAGCAGTGAGAACGGCAACTATGGCTACACCTTC. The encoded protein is CASSENGNYGYTF.